Below are 12 T cell receptor beta chains sequenced from a single sample in a study of tumor-infiltrating lymphocytes in primary liver carcinoma. RNA and DNA were co-extracted from approximately 20-30 mg of unsorted bulk tissue. A constant-region primer served to make TCR beta cDNA from about 0.45 ug total RNA. Each TCR beta library was derived from three nested multiplex PCR rounds that employed slightly modified ARM-PCR. The study ran its first two PCR rounds for roughly 10 cycles each, using TRBV1-TRBV30 forward primers and a C-beta reverse primer. TCRdb analysed the multiplex PCR reads with MiXCR anew, one entry per CDR3 protein. Among tens of thousands of distinct CDR3 sequences listed, under 75% were seen once. Specimen: liver tumor tissue from sampling region 4. The subset denotes: tumor region T4, right-lateral pole. Receptor source: a man between 40 and 49 years old with primary liver carcinoma and hepatitis B virus infection.

This clonotype was observed a single time. Germline and junction disagree at one end, which may indicate a read error. The chain carries TRBV14 and TRBJ2-7; D tentatively reads TRBD1 or TRBD2 (6 bases each). Per the germline V gene, CDR1 is SGHDN and CDR2 is FVKESK. The CDR3 contains 13 residues. The DNA of the CDR3 is TGTGCCAGCACCCAAGATCAGGAACGGGGGCACTACTTC. Amino acids: CASTQDQERGHYF.

To note about this clonotype: As the CDR3 is not closed by the conserved phenylalanine or tryptophan, this likely results from a read error. The rearrangement uses TRBV28 and TRBJ1-2, with 7 bases that match TRBD1. Germline CDR1 is MDHEN and CDR2 is SYDVKM. The CDR3 runs 17 residues. CDR3 sequence: CASSSSGQRFPNYDYTV. The CDR3 region has the DNA TGTGCCAGCAGCTCCTCGGGACAGCGATTTCCTAACTATGACTACACCGTC.

The gene calls are TRBV11-1 and TRBJ1-2; D unresolved. The CDR3 is 13 residues long. Per the germline V gene, CDR1 is SGHAT and CDR2 is FQDESV (reference sequence). Here the CDR3 reads CVNSLVHDYGYTF. The CDR3 DNA is TGTGTCAACAGCTTGGTCCATGACTATGGCTACACCTTC.

As regards this clonotype: Compared with germline, one end of the junction differs, possibly owing to a read error. Here the CDR3 DNA reads TGTGCCAGTAGTTTACGAACAGGGGGCACAGATCCGCAGTATTTT. Translated, it gives CASSLRTGGTDPQYF. J is TRBJ2-3 and V is TRBV28; TRBD1 matches 9 bases. CDR1 and CDR2 from the germline V gene are MDHEN and SYDVKM. The CDR3 runs 15 residues.

The rearrangement uses TRBV7-2 and TRBJ1-2; D is possibly TRBD1 (6 bases). The CDR3 is 14 amino acids. Germline lookup yields CDR1 SGHTA and CDR2 FQGNSA. Trimming left V 5 bases short and J 6 bases short, with 16 bases between. The CDR3 reads CASSPRGRQHGYTF. CDR3 DNA: TGTGCCAGCAGCCCTCGGGGGCGCCAGCATGGCTACACCTTC.

This chain connects TRBV6-1 to TRBJ1-1, with D unclear. This CDR3 spans 15 amino acids. Per germline, CDR1 MNHNS and CDR2 SASEGT. Trimming took 7 bases from V and 1 from J, leaving 16 bases between them. The CDR3 protein is CASTPPRGANTEAFF. The CDR3 bases are TGTGCCAGCACCCCACCCCGGGGTGCGAACACTGAAGCTTTCTTT.

To note about this clonotype: One end of the junction is discordant with germline, which a read error may explain. The chain links TRBV11-3 to TRBJ1-1; D gene uncertain. CDR3 size: 12 residues. Per the germline V gene, CDR1 is SGHNT and CDR2 is YENEEA. As DNA, the CDR3 is TGTGTCAGCAGCTTAGATCACATTGAAGCTTCCTTT. Translating it yields CVSSLDHIEASF.

The gene calls are TRBV2 and TRBJ1-1; the D gene is possibly TRBD1 (5 bases). CDR1 is SNHLY, CDR2 FYNNEI, per germline. This CDR3 is built from 14 residues. Trimming removed 5 bases from V and 5 bases from J, with 15 bases in between. In DNA, the CDR3 is TGTGCCAGCAGTAAGCAGGGAGGAGAAACTGAAGCTTTCTTT. It is translated as CASSKQGGETEAFF.

To note about this clonotype: A read error is likely, as this CDR3 ends without the conserved phenylalanine or tryptophan. The CDR3 nucleotides are TGTGCCAGCGGCCCGATGATTGAGGGCTCGCAGTTCATC. This codes for CASGPMIEGSQFI. The V call is TRBV11-2, the J call TRBJ2-1; TRBD2 is a possible D gene (5 bases). Between the trimmed V and J ends, which lost 8 bases and 12 bases, there was a span of 20 bases. Germline-derived CDR1 and CDR2 are SGHAT and FQNNGV. This CDR3 comprises 13 residues.

Comments on this clonotype: A junction end diverges from the germline sequence, so it may reflect a read error. This chain links TRBV28 with TRBJ2-4, with D tentatively TRBD2 (5 bases). The CDR3 sequence is 16 residues long. CDR1 MDHEN and CDR2 SYDVKM come from the germline V gene. As DNA, the CDR3 is TGTGCCAGCAGTCAACCGGACTGTATAGCCAAAAACATTCACTACTTC. Its translation: CASSQPDCIAKNIHYF.

The chain has TRBV19 and TRBJ2-5, with D maybe TRBD2 (5 bases). Germline lookup yields CDR1 LNHDA and CDR2 SQIVND (reference sequence). Trimming shortened V by 8 bases and J by 5 bases, and 15 bases separated the two germline ends. This CDR3 comprises 13 residues. The chain's CDR3 is CASGTGMRETQYF. For the CDR3, the DNA is TGTGCCAGTGGTACGGGGATGCGGGAGACCCAGTACTTC.

This clonotype was recorded a few times. A much bigger clone sits one base away, suggesting this may be a read error. The V call is TRBV20-1, the J call TRBJ1-2, with 8 positions matching TRBD1. This CDR3 region has 14 residues. Per germline, CDR1 DFQATT and CDR2 SNEGSKA (reference sequence). The CDR3 is CSVRVAGQDYGYTF. The CDR3 DNA follows: TGCAGTGTTAGAGTTGCGGGACAGGACTATGGCTACACCTTC.